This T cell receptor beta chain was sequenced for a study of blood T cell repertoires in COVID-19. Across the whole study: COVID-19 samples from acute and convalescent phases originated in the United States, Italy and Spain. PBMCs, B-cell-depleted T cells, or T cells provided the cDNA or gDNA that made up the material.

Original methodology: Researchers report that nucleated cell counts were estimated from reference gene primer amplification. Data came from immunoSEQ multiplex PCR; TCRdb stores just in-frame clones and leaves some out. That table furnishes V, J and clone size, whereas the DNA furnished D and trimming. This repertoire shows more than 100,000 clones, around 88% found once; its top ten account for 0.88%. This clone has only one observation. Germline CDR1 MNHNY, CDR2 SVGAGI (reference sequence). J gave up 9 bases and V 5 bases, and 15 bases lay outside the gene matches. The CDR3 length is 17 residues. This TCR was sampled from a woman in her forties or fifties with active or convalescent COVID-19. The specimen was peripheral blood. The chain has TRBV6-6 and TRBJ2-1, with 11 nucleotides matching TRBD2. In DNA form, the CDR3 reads TGTGCCAGCAGTCGACCCCTTAGCGGGAGGGCTAGAGGTGAGCAGTTCTTC. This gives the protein CASSRPLSGRARGEQFF.